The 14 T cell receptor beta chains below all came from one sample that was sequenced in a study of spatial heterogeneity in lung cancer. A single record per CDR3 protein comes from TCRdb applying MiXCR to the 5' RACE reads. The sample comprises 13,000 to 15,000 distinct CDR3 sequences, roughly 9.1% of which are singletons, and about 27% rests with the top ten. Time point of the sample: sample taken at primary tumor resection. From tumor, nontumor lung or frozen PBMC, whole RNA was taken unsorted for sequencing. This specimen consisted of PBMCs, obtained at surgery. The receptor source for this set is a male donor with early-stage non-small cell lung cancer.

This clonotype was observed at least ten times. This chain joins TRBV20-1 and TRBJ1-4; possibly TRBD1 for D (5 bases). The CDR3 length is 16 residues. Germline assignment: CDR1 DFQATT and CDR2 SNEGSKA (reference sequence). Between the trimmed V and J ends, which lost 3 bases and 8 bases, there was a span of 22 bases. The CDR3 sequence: CSASLVRGTLGEKLFF. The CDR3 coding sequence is TGCAGTGCTAGTCTCGTCCGAGGGACCCTGGGGGAAAAACTGTTTTTT.

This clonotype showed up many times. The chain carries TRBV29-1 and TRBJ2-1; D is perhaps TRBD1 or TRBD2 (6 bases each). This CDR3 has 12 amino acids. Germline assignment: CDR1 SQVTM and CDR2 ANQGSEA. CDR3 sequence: CVGGLPYNEQFF. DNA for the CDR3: TGCGTAGGGGGGCTCCCCTACAATGAGCAGTTCTTC.

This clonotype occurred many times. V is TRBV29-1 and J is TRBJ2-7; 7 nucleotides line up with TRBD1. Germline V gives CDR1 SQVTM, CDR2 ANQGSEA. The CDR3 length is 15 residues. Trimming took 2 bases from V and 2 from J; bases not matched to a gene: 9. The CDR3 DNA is TGCAGCGTTGAACCCTACGGGACAGCTACCTACGAGCAGTACTTC. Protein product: CSVEPYGTATYEQYF.

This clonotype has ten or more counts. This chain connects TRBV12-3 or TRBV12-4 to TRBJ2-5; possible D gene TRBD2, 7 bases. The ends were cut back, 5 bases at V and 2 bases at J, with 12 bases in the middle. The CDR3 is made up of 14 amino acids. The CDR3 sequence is CASSAQGGQETQYF. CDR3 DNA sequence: TGTGCCAGCAGTGCACAGGGAGGGCAAGAGACCCAGTACTTC.

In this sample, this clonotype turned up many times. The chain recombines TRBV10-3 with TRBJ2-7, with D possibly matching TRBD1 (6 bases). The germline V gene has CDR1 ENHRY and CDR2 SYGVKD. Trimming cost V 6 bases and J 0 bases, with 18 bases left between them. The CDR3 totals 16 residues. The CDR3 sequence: CAIRMDRTRSSYEQYF. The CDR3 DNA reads TGTGCCATCAGGATGGACAGAACAAGAAGCTCCTACGAGCAGTACTTC.

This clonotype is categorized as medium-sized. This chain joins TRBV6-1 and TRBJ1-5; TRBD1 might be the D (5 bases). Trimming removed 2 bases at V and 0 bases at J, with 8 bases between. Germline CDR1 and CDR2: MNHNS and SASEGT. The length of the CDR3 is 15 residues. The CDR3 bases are TGTGCCAGCAGTGAAACAGGTTATAGCAATCAGCCCCAGCATTTT. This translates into CASSETGYSNQPQHF.

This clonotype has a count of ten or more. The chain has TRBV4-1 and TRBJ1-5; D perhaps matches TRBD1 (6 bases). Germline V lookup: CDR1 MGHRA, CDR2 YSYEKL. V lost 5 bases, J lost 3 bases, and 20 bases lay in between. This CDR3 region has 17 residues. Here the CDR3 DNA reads TGCGCCAGCAGCTTTCGACAGGACCTTGACTTCAATCAGCCCCAGCATTTT. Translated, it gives CASSFRQDLDFNQPQHF.

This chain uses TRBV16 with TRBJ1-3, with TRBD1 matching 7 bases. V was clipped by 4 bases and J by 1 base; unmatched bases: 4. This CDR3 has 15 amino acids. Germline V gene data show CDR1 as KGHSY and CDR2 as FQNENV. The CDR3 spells CASSRPGQSGNTIYF. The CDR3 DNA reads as TGTGCCAGCAGCCGACCGGGACAGTCTGGAAACACCATATATTTT.

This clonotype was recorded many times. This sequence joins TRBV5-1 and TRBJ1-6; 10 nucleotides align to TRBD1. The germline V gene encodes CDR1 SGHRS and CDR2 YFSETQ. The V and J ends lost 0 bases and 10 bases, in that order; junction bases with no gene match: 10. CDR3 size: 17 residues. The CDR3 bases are TGCGCCAGCAGCTTGGCGAGAAGGACAGGGGGTAACTCACCCCTCCACTTT. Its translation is CASSLARRTGGNSPLHF.

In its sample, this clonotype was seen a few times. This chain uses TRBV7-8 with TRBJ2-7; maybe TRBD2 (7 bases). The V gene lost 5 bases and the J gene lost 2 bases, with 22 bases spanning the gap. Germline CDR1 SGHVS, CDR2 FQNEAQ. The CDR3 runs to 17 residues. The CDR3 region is CASSTPLGGALAYEQYF. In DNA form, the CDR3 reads TGTGCCAGCAGCACCCCCTTGGGGGGGGCGCTAGCCTACGAGCAGTACTTC.

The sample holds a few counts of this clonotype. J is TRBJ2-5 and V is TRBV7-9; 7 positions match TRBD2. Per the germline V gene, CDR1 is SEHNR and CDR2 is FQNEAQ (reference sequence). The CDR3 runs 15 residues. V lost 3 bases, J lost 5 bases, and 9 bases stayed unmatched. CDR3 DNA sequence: TGTGCCAGCAGCTTCCTGGGAGGGCATGTGGAGACCCAGTACTTC. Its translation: CASSFLGGHVETQYF.

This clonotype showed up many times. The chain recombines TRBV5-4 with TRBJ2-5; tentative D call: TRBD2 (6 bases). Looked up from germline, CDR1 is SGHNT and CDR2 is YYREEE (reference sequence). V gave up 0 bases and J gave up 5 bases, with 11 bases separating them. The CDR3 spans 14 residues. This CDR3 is CASSLDQGGETQYF. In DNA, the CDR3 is TGTGCCAGCAGCTTGGATCAGGGAGGCGAGACCCAGTACTTC.

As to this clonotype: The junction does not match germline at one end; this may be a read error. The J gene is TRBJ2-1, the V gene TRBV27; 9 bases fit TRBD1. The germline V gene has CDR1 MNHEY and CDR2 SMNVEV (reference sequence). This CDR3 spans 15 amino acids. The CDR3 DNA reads TGTGCCGGCAGTCCTACAGGGGGCCAATACAATGAGCAGTTCTTC. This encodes CAGSPTGGQYNEQFF.

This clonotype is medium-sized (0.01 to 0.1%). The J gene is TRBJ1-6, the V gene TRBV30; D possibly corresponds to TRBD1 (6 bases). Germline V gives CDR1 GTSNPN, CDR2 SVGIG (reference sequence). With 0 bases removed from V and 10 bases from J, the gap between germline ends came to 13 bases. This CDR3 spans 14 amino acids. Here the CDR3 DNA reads TGTGCCTGGAGTGTTGTCGGGGGCAGGTCACCCCTCCACTTT. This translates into CAWSVVGGRSPLHF. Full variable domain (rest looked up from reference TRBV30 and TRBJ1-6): SQTIHQWPATLVQPVGSPLSLECTVEGTSNPNLYWYRQAAGRGLQLLFYSVGIGQISSEVPQNLSASRPQDRQFILSSKKLLLSDSGFYLCAWSVVGGRSPLHFGNGTRLTVT.